The T cell receptor (beta chain) under discussion was sequenced for a study of blood T cells in healthy people across ages. Findings and limits, study-wide: Higher naive T cell percentage went strongly together with higher TCR beta diversity. PBMCs were not sorted, which prevented a conclusive comparison of naive versus antigen-experienced cells.

The CDR3 sequence is 17 residues long. Using a J-beta primer mix together with a sample-barcoded 5' primer, a second PCR was run for roughly 6 to 11 cycles. Each CDR3 protein gets one entry after TCRdb re-called the 5' RACE reads with MiXCR. Of nearly 800,000 distinct CDR3 sequences in the sample, around 25% were seen once. Comments on this clonotype: The antigen remains unidentified. At one boundary the junction diverges from the germline segment, which might be a read error.

These records were also assigned to another study, of T cells of mothers and their children. That source adds: Mothers gave over 10 million TCR beta CDR3 reads each, and children several million each. Microchimeric T cell clones that persisted were not detected.

The TCR comes from a boy between 10 and 17 years old in good health. The sequenced material came from blood. The chain joins TRBV12-3 or TRBV12-4 to TRBJ1-5; the D is unclear. The CDR3 coding sequence is TGTGCCAGCAGTTTCTTACCGGAAAGGAGGATCAATCAGCTCCAGCATTTT. It translates to CASSFLPERRINQLQHF.